The TCR beta chain under discussion was sequenced for a study of technical replicates of blood from a handful of donors. Assay: immunoSEQ multiplex PCR; the TCRdb copy retains only in-frame clones and omits some. The sample holds 9,000 to 15,000 clones; 93% are singletons and the top ten take 9.1%. The CDR3 contains 13 residues. The V end was cut by 7 bases, the J end by 0 bases, with 10 bases between. In germline, CDR1 is SGDLS, CDR2 YYNGEE. The V and J genes are TRBV9 and TRBJ1-1; the D is unclear. Input material: PBMCs. The receptor was derived from a human donor in good health. Here the CDR3 reads CASQAEVNTEAFF. As DNA, the CDR3 is TGTGCCAGCCAGGCAGAAGTGAACACTGAAGCTTTCTTT.